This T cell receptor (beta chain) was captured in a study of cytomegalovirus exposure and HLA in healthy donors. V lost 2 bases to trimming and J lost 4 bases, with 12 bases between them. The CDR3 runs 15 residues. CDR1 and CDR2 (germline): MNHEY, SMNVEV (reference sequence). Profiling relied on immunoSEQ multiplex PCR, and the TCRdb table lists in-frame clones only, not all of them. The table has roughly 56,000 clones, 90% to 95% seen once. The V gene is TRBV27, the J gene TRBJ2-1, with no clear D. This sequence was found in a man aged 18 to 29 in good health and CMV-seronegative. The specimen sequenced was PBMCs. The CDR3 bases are TGTGCCAGCAGTTTAAAGCGAGTTAAATACAATGAGCAGTTCTTC. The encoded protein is CASSLKRVKYNEQFF.